Shown below are 4 T cell receptor beta chains from a single sample sequenced in a study of T cells expressing NK-cell markers. For each CDR3 protein, TCRdb gives one entry from its re-call of the 5' RACE reads, without DNA. This sample's table has about 21,000 distinct CDR3 sequences. The source material was blood T cells: a sorted CD56 or NKG2C T cell subset, CD4+ or CD8+ T cells, or bulk PBMC T cells (not recorded which). The source is a man aged 18-69 years in good health.

The V call is TRBV29-1, the J call TRBJ2-2; the D call of TRBD1 rests on TCRdb alone, since no DNA is present to check it. CDR1 and CDR2 (germline): SQVTM, ANQGSEA. The CDR3 has 14 amino acids. CDR3: CSAGRGHGTGELFF.

This sequence joins TRBV6-2 or TRBV6-3 and TRBJ2-2; TCRdb names TRBD1, which stays unverified in the absence of DNA. Germline values: CDR1 MNHEY, CDR2 SVGEGT. The CDR3 loop spans 14 amino acids. The CDR3 is CASGQGGSTGELFF.

The J gene is TRBJ2-5, the V gene TRBV5-4. CDR3 length: 16 amino acids. Germline V gene lookup returns CDR1 SGHNT and CDR2 YYREEE (reference sequence). CDR3 in amino acids: CASSLRSFLGVETQYF. The entire variable domain, with the rest obtained from reference TRBV5-4 and TRBJ2-5, is as follows: ETGVTQSPTHLIKTRGQQVTLRCSSQSGHNTVSWYQQALGQGPQFIFQYYREEENGRGNFPPRFSGLQFPNYSSELNVNALELDDSALYLCASSLRSFLGVETQYFGPGTRLLVL.

V gene TRBV28 combines with J gene TRBJ2-4; the TCRdb call, TRBD1, lacks DNA for checking. The CDR3 has 16 amino acids. CDR1 is MDHEN and CDR2 is SYDVKM in the germline V gene. The CDR3 reads CASSMRDRGLTNIQYF.